The clone carrying this TCR delta chain appeared a few times. Its specificity is not known. The mismatch at residue 8 between this DNA's translation and the TCRdb protein of a much larger clone likely reflects a read error; the protein shown is translated from the DNA. Flow sorting of PBMC yielded separate Vgamma9/Vdelta2+ and Vdelta2-negative gammadelta T cell populations for bulk repertoire analysis. Germline lookup yields CDR1 TSWWSYY and CDR2 QGS. There are 12 residues in the CDR3. The sample originates from a study of γδ T cells in repeated Plasmodium falciparum infection. Study in general: Donors had four controlled P. falciparum NF54 infections over approximately 640 days. Timepoints: baseline, immediately before selected infections, and 21 days after every infection. Study findings and constraints: Waves of new clonotype selection appeared after repeated controlled infections in Vdelta2-negative, largely Vdelta1+, gammadelta T cells. Many TCRgamma sequences overlapped between individuals in stable Vgamma9/Vdelta2+ repertoires.

TCRdb redid clone calling on the multiplex PCR reads using CATT. The data hold approximately 90,000 delta-chain clones, with approximately 1% observed a single time. Sequenced input: gamma-delta T cells from blood. The TCR was taken from a pool of human donors (malaria-infected and uninfected, not separated). The chain combines TRDV1 with TRDJ1, with unresolved D. Germline matching of the DNA provided the J gene here, since TCRdb leaves it blank. The CDR3 DNA is TGTGCTCTTGGAGAACCCCGGGACAAACTCATCTTT. It is translated as CALGEPRDKLIF.